This paragraph covers one T cell receptor beta chain sequence. These data are taken from a study of blood T cell repertoires in COVID-19. As for the study in general: The United States, Italy and Spain provided the acute and convalescent COVID-19 samples. In each case, the material was cDNA or gDNA derived from T cells, B-cell-depleted T cells, or PBMCs.

With 10 bases removed from V and 1 base from J, the gap between germline ends came to 11 bases. The CDR3 loop spans 13 amino acids. As originally analysed: Reference gene primers were amplified, and this amplification served to estimate nucleated cell counts. The protocol was immunoSEQ multiplex PCR, while the TCRdb copy is restricted to in-frame clones and leaves out a portion. The V and J calls and clone size were taken over from that table, and D and trimming were inferred from the DNA. Among about 250,000 clones listed, 70% to 90% were seen once. The chain couples TRBV12-3 or TRBV12-4 to TRBJ1-3; tentative D call: TRBD1 (6 bases). The sequenced sample was peripheral blood. This clonotype was obtained from a man younger than 35 with active or convalescent COVID-19. CDR3 in DNA: TGTGCCACACAGGGTTTTTCTGGAAACACCATATATTTT. Protein: CATQGFSGNTIYF.